This paragraph covers one T cell receptor (beta chain) sequence. Its antigen is unidentified. The sample belongs to a study of yellow fever vaccine responses in identical twins. Findings and limits, study-wide: The T cell response to vaccination in identical twins was reportedly partly convergent and partly personalized.

The germline V gene encodes CDR1 SQVTM and CDR2 ANQGSEA. The V gene end was trimmed by 7 bases and the J gene end by 2 bases; junction bases not matched to a gene: 7. This CDR3 has 13 amino acids. TCRdb called the RT-PCR reads again in MiXCR, with one record for every CDR3 protein. The table includes about 6,900 distinct CDR3 sequences, 84% detected once. The specimen comprised T cells from blood (PBMCs), unsorted or a sorted subset (not recorded which), sampled before or after yellow fever vaccination (not recorded which). The sequence derives from a woman between 18 and 30 years old who received the yellow fever vaccine. V gene TRBV29-1 combines with J gene TRBJ2-7, with 8 bases lining up with TRBD1. The DNA of the CDR3 is TGCAGCGCTATGGACAGGGAGCCCTACGAGCAGTACTTC. Translation gives CSAMDREPYEQYF.